This T cell receptor beta chain was captured in a study of control samples from healthy donors and cancer patients. This clone was seen a few times. The same CDR3 can be traced to other DNA sequences in this sample. Libraries were prepared by immunoSEQ multiplex PCR; TCRdb keeps only in-frame clonotypes and omits some of them. The sample records around 70,000 clones, about 83% being singletons. Trimming cost V 4 bases and J 3 bases, with 18 bases left between them. The CDR3 runs 15 residues. The V gene's germline CDR1 is GTSNPN and CDR2 SVGIG (reference sequence). The sequencing sample was made of blood. V is TRBV30 and J is TRBJ1-1; D is unclear. The receptor comes from a man in his 60s in good health. The CDR3 DNA is TGTGCCTGGAAAGGGCGAAAGGGCTGGGACACTGAAGCTTTCTTT. Translation gives CAWKGRKGWDTEAFF.